The table lists the clone carrying this TCR beta chain with many counts. Its antigen is unknown. These data belong to a study of regulatory T cells in long-lasting Graves disease. The study, taken as a whole, reports: Sample size was small, which may have lowered accuracy.

As for time point: persistent/refractory GD, antithyroid drugs over 5 years with positive TRAb. The TCR library was prepared using RNA isolated from PBMCs. Germline V lookup: CDR1 SGHKS, CDR2 YYEKEE (reference sequence). The CDR3 sequence is 14 residues long. Trimming shortened V by 4 bases and J by 2 bases, and 13 bases separated the two germline ends. In building TCR beta libraries, iRepertoire HTBI primers were used together with Arm-PCR of CDR3 regions. TCRdb re-analysed the multiplex PCR reads in MiXCR, keeping a single row per CDR3 protein. The sample records about 430,000 distinct CDR3 sequences, roughly 21% being singletons.

This receptor was obtained from a female donor with Graves disease. Here the sequenced sample was peripheral blood mononuclear cells (PBMCs), taken when the disease was refractory, from a patient treated with antithyroid drugs. This rearrangement joins TRBV5-5 to TRBJ2-7, with D tentatively TRBD2 (7 bases). CDR3 region: CASSRGDTPYEQYF. The CDR3 coding sequence is TGTGCCAGCAGCCGGGGGGACACCCCCTACGAGCAGTACTTC.